This T cell receptor (beta chain) is drawn from a study of blood T cell repertoires in COVID-19. For the study at large: Researchers got acute and convalescent COVID-19 samples from the United States, Italy and Spain. The cDNA or gDNA used as material had been derived from T cells, B-cell-depleted T cells, or PBMCs.

In the authors' methods: Using reference gene primer amplification, nucleated cell counts were estimated. Measured with immunoSEQ multiplex PCR; TCRdb has only the in-frame clones, and not every one. V and J calls and clone size follow that table, whereas D and trimming were derived from the DNA. Among 50,000 to 60,000 clones listed, about 82% were seen once. The CDR3 loop spans 12 amino acids. V dropped 3 bases and J dropped 7 bases, with 12 bases sitting between them. Germline assignment: CDR1 DFQATT and CDR2 SNEGSKA (reference sequence). V and J are TRBV20-1 and TRBJ1-2, with a weak D call TRBD1 (6 bases). This receptor was obtained from a human donor in a cohort sampled during active COVID-19. The sample was peripheral blood. The chain's CDR3 is CSASKGVIGYTF. CDR3 nucleotide sequence: TGCAGTGCTAGTAAGGGGGTAATTGGCTACACCTTC.